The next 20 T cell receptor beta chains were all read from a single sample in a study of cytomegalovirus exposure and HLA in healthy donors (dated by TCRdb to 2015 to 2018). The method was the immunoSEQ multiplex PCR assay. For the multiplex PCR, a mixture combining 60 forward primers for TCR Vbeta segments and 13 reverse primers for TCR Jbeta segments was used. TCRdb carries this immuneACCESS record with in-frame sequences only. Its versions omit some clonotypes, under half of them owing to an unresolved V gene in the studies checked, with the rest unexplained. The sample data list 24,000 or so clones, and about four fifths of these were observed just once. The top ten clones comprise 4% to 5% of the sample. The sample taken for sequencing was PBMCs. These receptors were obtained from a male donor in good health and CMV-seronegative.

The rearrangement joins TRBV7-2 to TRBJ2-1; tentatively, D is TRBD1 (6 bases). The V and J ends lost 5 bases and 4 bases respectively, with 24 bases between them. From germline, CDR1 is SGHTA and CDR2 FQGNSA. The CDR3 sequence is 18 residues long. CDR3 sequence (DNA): TGTGCCAGCAGCCTAGGGCCTGCTTCGGACAGAGGTTACAATGAGCAGTTCTTC. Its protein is CASSLGPASDRGYNEQFF.

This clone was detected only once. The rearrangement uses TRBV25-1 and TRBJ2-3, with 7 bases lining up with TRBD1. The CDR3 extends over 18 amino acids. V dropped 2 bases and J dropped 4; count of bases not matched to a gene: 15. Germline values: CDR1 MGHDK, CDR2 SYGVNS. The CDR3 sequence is CASSENQVTGFSPDTQYF. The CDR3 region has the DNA TGTGCCAGCAGTGAAAACCAAGTGACAGGGTTTTCGCCAGATACGCAGTATTTT.

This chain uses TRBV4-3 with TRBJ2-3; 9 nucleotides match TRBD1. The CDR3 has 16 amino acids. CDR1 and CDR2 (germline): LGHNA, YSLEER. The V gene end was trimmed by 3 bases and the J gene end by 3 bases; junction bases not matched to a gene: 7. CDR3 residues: CASSQLEGQGTDTQYF. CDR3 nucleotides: TGCGCCAGCAGCCAGTTGGAGGGACAGGGAACAGATACGCAGTATTTT.

This chain's CDR3 is CASSPQAYEQYF. The CDR3 DNA is TGTGCCAGCAGTCCACAAGCCTACGAGCAGTACTTC. The chain uses TRBV28 and TRBJ2-7; D is unclear. The germline V gene encodes CDR1 MDHEN and CDR2 SYDVKM. The CDR3 length is 12 residues. Trimming removed 5 bases from V and 2 bases from J, with 7 bases in between.

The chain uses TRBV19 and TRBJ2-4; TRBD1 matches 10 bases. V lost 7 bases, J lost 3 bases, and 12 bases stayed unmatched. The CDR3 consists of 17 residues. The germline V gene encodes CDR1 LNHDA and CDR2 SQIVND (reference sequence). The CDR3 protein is CASNPGQGTFGKNIQYF. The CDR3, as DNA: TGTGCCAGTAATCCGGGACAGGGGACTTTTGGCAAAAACATTCAGTACTTC.

CDR3 in DNA: TGTGCCAGCAGTTTAGACCCAGGGGCCTACGAGCAGTACTTC. Encoded protein: CASSLDPGAYEQYF. The chain joins TRBV27 to TRBJ2-5, with D maybe TRBD1 (6 bases). With the DNA end fitting TRBJ2-7 better, the J assignment may be wrong. This CDR3 spans 14 amino acids. Germline assignment: CDR1 MNHEY and CDR2 SMNVEV (reference sequence).

This CDR3 reads CASSLSHSGEQFF. CDR3 nucleotides: TGTGCCAGCAGTCTTTCCCATAGCGGGGAGCAGTTCTTC. The genes are TRBV28 and TRBJ2-1; the match to TRBD2 covers 7 bases. The trim removed 5 bases at V and 10 bases at J, leaving 8 bases unmatched. CDR3 length equals 13 residues. In germline, CDR1 is MDHEN, CDR2 SYDVKM.

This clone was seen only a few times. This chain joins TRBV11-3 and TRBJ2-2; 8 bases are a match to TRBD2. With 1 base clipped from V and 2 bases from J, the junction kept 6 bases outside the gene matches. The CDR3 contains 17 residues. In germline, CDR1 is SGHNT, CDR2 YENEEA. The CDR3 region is CASSLGGSGTNTGELFF. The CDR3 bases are TGTGCCAGCAGCTTAGGGGGTAGCGGGACCAACACCGGGGAGCTGTTTTTT.

The CDR3 spells CASSELLGRAFF. The CDR3 nucleotides read TGTGCCAGCAGTGAATTATTGGGGAGGGCTTTCTTT. The chain is built from TRBV6-1 and TRBJ1-1; D gene unclear. The CDR3 runs 12 residues. The germline V gene has CDR1 MNHNS and CDR2 SASEGT. V was shortened by 2 bases and J by 11 bases, with 12 bases between the two germline ends.

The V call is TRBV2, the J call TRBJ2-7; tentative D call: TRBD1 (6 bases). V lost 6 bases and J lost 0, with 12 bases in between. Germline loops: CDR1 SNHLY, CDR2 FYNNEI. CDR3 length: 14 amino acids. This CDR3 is CASRVDSLSYEQYF. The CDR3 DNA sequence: TGTGCCAGCAGGGTGGACAGTCTCTCCTACGAGCAGTACTTC.

Here the CDR3 reads CASERPPADQPQHF. The CDR3 nucleotides are TGTGCCAGCGAGAGACCCCCGGCGGATCAGCCCCAGCATTTT. The rearrangement uses TRBV28 and TRBJ1-5, with unresolved D. V was clipped by 8 bases and J by 5 bases, with 16 bases between them. The CDR3 runs to 14 residues. Germline assignment: CDR1 MDHEN and CDR2 SYDVKM.

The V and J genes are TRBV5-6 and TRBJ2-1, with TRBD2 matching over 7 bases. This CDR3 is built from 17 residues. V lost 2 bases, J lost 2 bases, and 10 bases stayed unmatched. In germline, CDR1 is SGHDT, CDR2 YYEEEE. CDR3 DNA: TGTGCCAGCAGCTTAAAAAGCGGGGCTCTCACCTACAATGAGCAGTTCTTC. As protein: CASSLKSGALTYNEQFF.

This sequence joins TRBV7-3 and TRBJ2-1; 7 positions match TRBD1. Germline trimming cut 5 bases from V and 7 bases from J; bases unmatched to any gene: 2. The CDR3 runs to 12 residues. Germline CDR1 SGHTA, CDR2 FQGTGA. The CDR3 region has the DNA TGTGCCAGCAGCCAGGGGGTTAATGAGCAGTTCTTC. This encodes CASSQGVNEQFF.

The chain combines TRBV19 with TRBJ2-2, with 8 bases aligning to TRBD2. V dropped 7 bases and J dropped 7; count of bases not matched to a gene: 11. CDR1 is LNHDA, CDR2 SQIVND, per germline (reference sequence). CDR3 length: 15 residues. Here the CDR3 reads CASTITHSGNGELFF. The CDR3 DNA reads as TGTGCCAGTACCATCACCCATAGCGGGAACGGGGAGCTGTTTTTT.

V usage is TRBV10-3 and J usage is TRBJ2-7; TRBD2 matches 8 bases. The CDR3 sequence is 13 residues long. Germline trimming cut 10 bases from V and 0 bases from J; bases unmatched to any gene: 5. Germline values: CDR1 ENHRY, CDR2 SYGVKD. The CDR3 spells CANGGGPSYEQYF. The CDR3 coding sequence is TGTGCCAACGGCGGGGGGCCCTCCTACGAGCAGTACTTC.

As DNA, the CDR3 is TGCGCCAGCTCCCGCAGGTCAGCCTACGAGCAGTACTTC. Its translation is CASSRRSAYEQYF. This chain connects TRBV10-1 to TRBJ2-7; D remains ambiguous. Trimming removed 8 bases from V and 2 bases from J, with 13 bases in between. CDR1 is WNHNN and CDR2 is SYGVQD in the germline V gene (reference sequence). This CDR3 region has 13 residues.

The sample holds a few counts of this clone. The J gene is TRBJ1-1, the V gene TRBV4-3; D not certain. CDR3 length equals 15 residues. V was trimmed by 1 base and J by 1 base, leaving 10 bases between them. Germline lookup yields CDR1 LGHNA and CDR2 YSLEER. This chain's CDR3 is CASSQGARPNTEAFF. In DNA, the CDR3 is TGCGCCAGCAGCCAAGGGGCACGGCCGAACACTGAAGCTTTCTTT.

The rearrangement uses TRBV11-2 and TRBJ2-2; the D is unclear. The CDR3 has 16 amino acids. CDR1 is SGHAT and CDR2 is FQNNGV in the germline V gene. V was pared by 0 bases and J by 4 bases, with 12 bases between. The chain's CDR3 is CASSLEGEGSTGELFF. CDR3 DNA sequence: TGTGCCAGCAGCTTAGAAGGAGAAGGCAGCACCGGGGAGCTGTTTTTT.

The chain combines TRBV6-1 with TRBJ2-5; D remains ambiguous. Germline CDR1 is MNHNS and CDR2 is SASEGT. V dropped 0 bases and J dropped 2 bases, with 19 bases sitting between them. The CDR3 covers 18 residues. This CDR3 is CASSEARFGFIGQETQYF. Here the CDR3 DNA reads TGTGCCAGCAGTGAAGCCAGGTTTGGATTTATTGGGCAAGAGACCCAGTACTTC.

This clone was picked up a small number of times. The CDR3 region has the DNA TGTGCCAGCAGCTTAACTTACGAGCAGTACTTC. It yields the protein CASSLTYEQYF. The rearrangement links TRBV7-9 to TRBJ2-7; D is undetermined. Per germline, CDR1 SEHNR and CDR2 FQNEAQ (reference sequence). The length of the CDR3 is 11 residues. Between the trimmed V and J ends, which lost 2 bases and 4 bases, there was a span of 3 bases.